One and the same sample provided the 14 T cell receptor beta chains below, sequenced in a study of STAT5B mutations in CD4+ large granular lymphocyte leukemia. Sequenced by immunoSEQ multiplex PCR; TCRdb stores in-frame clones only, minus some. This table holds over 35,000 clones, roughly four fifths found once. Sequencing was done on a sample of CD4+ T cells from blood buffy coats. Every receptor here comes from a human donor in good health.

The chain combines TRBV2 with TRBJ2-3, with a weak D call TRBD1 (6 bases). Per the germline V gene, CDR1 is SNHLY and CDR2 is FYNNEI. The ends were cut back, 4 bases at V and 1 base at J, with 12 bases in the middle. The CDR3 consists of 15 residues. The CDR3, as DNA: TGTGCCAGCAGTGGACCTCCAGGGGGCACAGATACGCAGTATTTT. Its protein product is CASSGPPGGTDTQYF.

The genes are TRBV19 and TRBJ2-7; a weak D match, TRBD2 (6 bases). With 0 bases removed from V and 2 bases from J, the gap between germline ends came to 8 bases. The CDR3 covers 14 residues. The V gene's germline CDR1 is LNHDA and CDR2 SQIVND (reference sequence). The CDR3 loop is CASSIEGGPYEQYF. As DNA, the CDR3 is TGTGCCAGTAGTATAGAGGGAGGACCCTACGAGCAGTACTTC.

V and J are TRBV10-3 and TRBJ2-3; no firm D call. Trimming stripped 6 bases from V and 0 bases from J, with 10 bases between. CDR1 and CDR2 (germline): ENHRY, SYGVKD. The CDR3 has 14 amino acids. CDR3: CAIRGGSSTDTQYF. CDR3 bases: TGTGCCATCAGAGGTGGGTCTAGCACAGATACGCAGTATTTT.

The chain employs TRBV9 and TRBJ2-7; D unclear. Germline-derived CDR1 and CDR2 are SGDLS and YYNGEE. The V end lost 0 bases, the J end lost 3 bases, and 13 bases lay between the germline ends. The CDR3 runs 15 residues. The CDR3 DNA is TGTGCCAGCAGCGTAGGGGTCGACCCCCGCTACGAGCAGTACTTC. This gives the protein CASSVGVDPRYEQYF.

The V and J genes are TRBV7-3 and TRBJ1-1; weak D call: TRBD1 (6 bases). Germline CDR1 and CDR2: SGHTA and FQGTGA. V dropped 4 bases and J dropped 1 base, with 10 bases sitting between them. The length of the CDR3 is 14 residues. CDR3 DNA: TGTGCCAGCAGCTCTCAGGGACAGAACACTGAAGCTTTCTTT. The encoded protein is CASSSQGQNTEAFF.

J is TRBJ2-6 and V is TRBV11-3; possible D gene TRBD1, 5 bases. V lost 5 bases, J lost 1 base, and 6 bases lay in between. The CDR3 sequence is 14 residues long. CDR1 is SGHNT, CDR2 YENEEA, per germline. The CDR3 DNA reads as TGTGCCAGCAGCCCAGGGTCTGGGGCCAACGTCCTGACTTTC. Translating gives CASSPGSGANVLTF.

The CDR3 region is CASSLMFGELFF. CDR3 coding DNA: TGTGCCAGCAGCTTAATGTTCGGGGAGCTGTTTTTT. V usage is TRBV7-3 and J usage is TRBJ2-2, with D unclear. The germline V and J ends were trimmed by 1 base and 7 bases, with 4 bases remaining between them. Germline loops: CDR1 SGHTA, CDR2 FQGTGA. The CDR3 totals 12 residues.

The gene calls are TRBV27 and TRBJ1-1; D might be TRBD1 (5 bases). The ends were cut back, 2 bases at V and 5 bases at J, with 12 bases in the middle. Germline V gene data show CDR1 as MNHEY and CDR2 as SMNVEV (reference sequence). The CDR3 contains 14 residues. The CDR3 nucleotides are TGTGCCAGCAGTTTAGGGCAGGGAAGGACTGAAGCTTTCTTT. This encodes CASSLGQGRTEAFF.

The J gene is TRBJ2-1, the V gene TRBV10-3, with TRBD2 matching over 9 bases. CDR1 is ENHRY and CDR2 is SYGVKD in the germline V gene. The ends lost 6 bases at V and 4 bases at J; junction bases unmatched: 1. CDR3 size: 13 residues. CDR3 nucleotides: TGTGCCATCAGGACTAGCGGTTACAATGAGCAGTTCTTC. It codes for CAIRTSGYNEQFF.

The chain uses TRBV5-1 and TRBJ1-1; no reliable D call. From germline, CDR1 is SGHRS and CDR2 YFSETQ. The CDR3 consists of 13 residues. V gave up 5 bases and J gave up 5 bases, with 13 bases separating them. The CDR3 is CASRSDRRTEAFF. Written as DNA, the CDR3 is TGCGCCAGCAGATCAGACCGGAGAACTGAAGCTTTCTTT.

This clone was counted between two and nine times. The chain couples TRBV11-3 to TRBJ1-1, with D uncertain. Between the trimmed V and J ends, which lost 5 bases and 1 base, there was a span of 8 bases. The CDR3 runs 13 residues. CDR1 SGHNT and CDR2 YENEEA come from the germline V gene. CDR3 nucleotide sequence: TGTGCCAGCAGCCCTCGGGGGAACACTGAAGCTTTCTTT. Translation: CASSPRGNTEAFF.

This chain joins TRBV30 and TRBJ1-5, with unresolved D. From germline, CDR1 is GTSNPN and CDR2 SVGIG (reference sequence). The CDR3 is 13 residues long. The V and J ends lost 5 bases and 0 bases respectively, with 8 bases between them. Written as DNA, the CDR3 is TGTGCCTGGGCCGGCAGTAGCAATCAGCCCCAGCATTTT. It codes for CAWAGSSNQPQHF.

The chain is built from TRBV19 and TRBJ2-3, with TRBD1 identical over 11 bases. CDR1 is LNHDA and CDR2 is SQIVND in the germline V gene (reference sequence). Trimming at V came to 5 bases and at J to 1 base, leaving 5 bases not matched to a gene. The CDR3 runs to 16 residues. CDR3 sequence (DNA): TGTGCCAGTAGTCCCCGGGACAGGGGGTGCACAGATACGCAGTATTTT. It is translated as CASSPRDRGCTDTQYF.

The rearrangement joins TRBV10-3 to TRBJ1-3; no firm D call. CDR3 length: 13 amino acids. V gave up 2 bases and J gave up 1 base, with 3 bases separating them. Germline CDR1 ENHRY, CDR2 SYGVKD. CDR3 residues: CAISEGSGNTIYF. The CDR3 coding sequence is TGTGCCATCAGTGAGGGATCTGGAAACACCATATATTTT.